This T cell receptor beta chain was sequenced for a study of read filtering for tumor transcriptome and immune sequencing. Study as a whole: IR-seq gave about 3.5 to 10.27 million TCR reads per sample; RNA-seq gave roughly 80 to 1,300. Study results and caveats: IR-seq and RNA-seq agreed better without single-read clonotypes. This fraction held mixed bone marrow immune cells after CD138-negative sorting.

This clonotype has a count of ten or more. The antigen is undetermined. From roughly 390 ng of RNA, a library with molecular barcoded alpha/delta and beta/gamma adaptors was made. TCRdb recomputed calls from the reads with MiXCR, one row per CDR3 protein. The table lists 35,000 to 40,000 distinct CDR3 sequences, less than 15% of them singletons. Trimming cost V 8 bases and J 5 bases, with 16 bases left between them. Germline assignment: CDR1 DFQATT and CDR2 SNEGSKA (reference sequence). This CDR3 region has 14 residues. The sequenced sample consisted of a population of CD138-negative cells sorted from bone marrow. The source is a donor aged 40 or over with multiple myeloma. The V call is TRBV20-1, the J call TRBJ1-6; D is perhaps TRBD1 (6 bases). As DNA, the CDR3 is TGCAGTACTCCGGAAGGGGGGGATAATTCACCCCTCCACTTT. Protein sequence: CSTPEGGDNSPLHF.